The T cell receptor (beta chain) described here comes from a study of blood T cells in healthy people across ages. Study conclusions and caveats: One million T cells yielded diversity estimates that were considered underestimates.

This clonotype was counted between two and nine times. Its target is unknown. Sample-barcoded 5' priming and a J-beta primer mix drove a second PCR of roughly 6 to 12 cycles. From the 5' RACE reads, TCRdb called clonotypes with MiXCR, one entry per CDR3 protein. The sample records about 1.5 million distinct CDR3 sequences, 42% being singletons. Per germline, CDR1 MGHDK and CDR2 SYGVNS. The CDR3 is 14 residues long. The V segment lost 5 bases and the J segment 7 bases; nucleotides outside the gene matches: 9. Drawing of peripheral blood yielded ten milliliters from each donor. Each sample provided at least 6 micrograms of extracted total RNA.

The chain carries TRBV25-1 and TRBJ1-2, with 8 nucleotides matching TRBD1. The TCR sequence derives from a woman under 30 in good health. The sample was blood. CDR3 protein: CASSPRTGLSGYTF. The CDR3 nucleotides read TGTGCCAGCAGTCCTCGGACAGGGTTGAGTGGCTACACCTTC.